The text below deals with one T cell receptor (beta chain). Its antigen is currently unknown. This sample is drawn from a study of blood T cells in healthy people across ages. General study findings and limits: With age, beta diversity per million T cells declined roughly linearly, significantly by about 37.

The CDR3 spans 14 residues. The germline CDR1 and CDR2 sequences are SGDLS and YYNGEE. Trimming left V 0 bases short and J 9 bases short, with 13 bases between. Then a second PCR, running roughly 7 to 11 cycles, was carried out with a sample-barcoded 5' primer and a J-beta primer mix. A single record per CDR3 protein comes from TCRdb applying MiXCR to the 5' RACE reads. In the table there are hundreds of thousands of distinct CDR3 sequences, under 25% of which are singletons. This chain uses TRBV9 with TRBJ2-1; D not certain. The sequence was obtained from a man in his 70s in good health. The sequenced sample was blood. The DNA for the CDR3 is TGTGCCAGCAGCGTAGACTTCTCGGTGCCTGAGCAGTTCTTC. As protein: CASSVDFSVPEQFF.